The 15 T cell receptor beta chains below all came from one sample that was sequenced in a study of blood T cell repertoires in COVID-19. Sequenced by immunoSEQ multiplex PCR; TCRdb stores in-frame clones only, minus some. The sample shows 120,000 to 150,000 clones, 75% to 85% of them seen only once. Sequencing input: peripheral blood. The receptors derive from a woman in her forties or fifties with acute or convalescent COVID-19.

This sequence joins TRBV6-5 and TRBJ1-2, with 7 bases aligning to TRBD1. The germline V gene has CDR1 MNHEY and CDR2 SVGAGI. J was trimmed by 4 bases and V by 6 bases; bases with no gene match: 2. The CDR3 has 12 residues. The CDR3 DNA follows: TGTGCCAGCAGCTGGGACAGCTATGGCTACACCTTC. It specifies CASSWDSYGYTF.

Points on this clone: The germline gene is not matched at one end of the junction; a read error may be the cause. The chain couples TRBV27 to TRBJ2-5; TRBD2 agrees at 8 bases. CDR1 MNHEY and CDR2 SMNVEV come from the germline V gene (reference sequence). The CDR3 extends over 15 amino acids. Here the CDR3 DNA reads TGTGCCAGCAGATTATTAGGGTCTAGCGGGGAGACCCAGTACTTC. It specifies CASRLLGSSGETQYF.

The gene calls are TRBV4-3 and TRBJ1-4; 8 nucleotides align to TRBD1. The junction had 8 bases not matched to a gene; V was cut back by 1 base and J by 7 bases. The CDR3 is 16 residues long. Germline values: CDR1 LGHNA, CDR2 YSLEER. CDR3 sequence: CASSQGNQGASEKLFF. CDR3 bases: TGCGCCAGCAGCCAAGGCAACCAGGGGGCGAGTGAAAAACTGTTTTTT.

Written as DNA, the CDR3 is TGTGCCAGCAGCCCCAGGGGGCGCGGGAACACTGAAGCTTTCTTT. It is translated as CASSPRGRGNTEAFF. This chain connects TRBV7-2 to TRBJ1-1; 8 positions match TRBD1. Germline assignment: CDR1 SGHTA and CDR2 FQGNSA. The CDR3 is made up of 15 amino acids. V shed 5 bases and J 1 base; nucleotides not matched to a gene: 6. Supplemented by reference TRBV7-2 and TRBJ1-1, the full variable domain reads GAGVSQSPSNKVTEKGKDVELRCDPISGHTALYWYRQSLGQGLEFLIYFQGNSAPDKSGLPSDRFSAERTGGSVSTLTIQRTQQEDSAVYLCASSPRGRGNTEAFFGQGTRLTVV.

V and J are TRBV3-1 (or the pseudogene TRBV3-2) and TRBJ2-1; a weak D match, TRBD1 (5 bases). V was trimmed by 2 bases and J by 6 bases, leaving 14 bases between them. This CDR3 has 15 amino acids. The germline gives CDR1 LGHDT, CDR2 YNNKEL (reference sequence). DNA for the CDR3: TGTGCCAGCAGCCAACAGGGTAGTGCCCTCAATGAGCAGTTCTTC. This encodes CASSQQGSALNEQFF.

The CDR3 sequence is CASSSAGQGAGTEAFF. DNA of the CDR3: TGTGCCAGCAGTTCGGCGGGACAGGGGGCGGGAACTGAAGCTTTCTTT. The chain carries TRBV28 and TRBJ1-1; TRBD1 agrees at 12 bases. The length of the CDR3 is 16 residues. Germline assignment: CDR1 MDHEN and CDR2 SYDVKM. J was trimmed by 5 bases and V by 4 bases; bases with no gene match: 8.

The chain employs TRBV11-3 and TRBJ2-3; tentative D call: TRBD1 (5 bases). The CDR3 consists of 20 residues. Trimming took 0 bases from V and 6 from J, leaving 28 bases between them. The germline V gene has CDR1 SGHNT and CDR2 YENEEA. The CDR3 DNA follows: TGTGCCAGCAGCTTAGATCGAGTACTTGTGCTGGGCAGGGCTCCGGATACGCAGTATTTT. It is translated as CASSLDRVLVLGRAPDTQYF.

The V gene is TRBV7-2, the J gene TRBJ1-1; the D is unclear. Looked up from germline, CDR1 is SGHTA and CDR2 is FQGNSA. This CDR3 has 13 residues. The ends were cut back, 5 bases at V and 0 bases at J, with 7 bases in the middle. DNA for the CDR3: TGTGCCAGCAGCAATCCCATGAACACTGAAGCTTTCTTT. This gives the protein CASSNPMNTEAFF.

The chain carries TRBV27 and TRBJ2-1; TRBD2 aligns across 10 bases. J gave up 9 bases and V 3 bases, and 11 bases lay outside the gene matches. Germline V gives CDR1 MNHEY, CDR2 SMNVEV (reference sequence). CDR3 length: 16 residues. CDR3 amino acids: CASSFPSGGESGEQFF. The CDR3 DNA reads TGTGCCAGCAGTTTTCCCAGCGGGGGGGAGAGTGGTGAGCAGTTCTTC.

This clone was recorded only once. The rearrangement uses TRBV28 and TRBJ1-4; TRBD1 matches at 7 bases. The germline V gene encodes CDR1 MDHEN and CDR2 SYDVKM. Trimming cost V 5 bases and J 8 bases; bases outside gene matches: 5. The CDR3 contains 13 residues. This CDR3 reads CASSGRGLEKLFF. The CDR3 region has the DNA TGTGCCAGCAGTGGAAGGGGGCTCGAAAAACTGTTTTTT.

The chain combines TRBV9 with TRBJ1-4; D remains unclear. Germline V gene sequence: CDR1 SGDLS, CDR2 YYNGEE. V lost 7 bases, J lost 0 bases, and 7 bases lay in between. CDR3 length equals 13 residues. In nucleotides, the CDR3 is TGTGCCAGCTCCTCAGCAACTAATGAAAAACTGTTTTTT. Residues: CASSSATNEKLFF.

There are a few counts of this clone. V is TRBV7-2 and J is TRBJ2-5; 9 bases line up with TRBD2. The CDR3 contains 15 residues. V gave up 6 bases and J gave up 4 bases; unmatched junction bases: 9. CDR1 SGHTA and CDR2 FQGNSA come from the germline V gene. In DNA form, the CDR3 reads TGTGCCAGCAGTCCGTCGCGGGGGGGCCCAGAGACCCAGTACTTC. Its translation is CASSPSRGGPETQYF.

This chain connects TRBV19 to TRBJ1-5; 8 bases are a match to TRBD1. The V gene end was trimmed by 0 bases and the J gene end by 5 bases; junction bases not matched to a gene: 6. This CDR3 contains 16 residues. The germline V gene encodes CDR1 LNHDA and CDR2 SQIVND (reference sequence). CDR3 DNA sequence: TGTGCCAGTAGTATAGATCCCGCAGGGGGCTATCAGCCCCAGCATTTT. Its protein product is CASSIDPAGGYQPQHF. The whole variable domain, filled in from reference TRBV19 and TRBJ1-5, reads DGGITQSPKYLFRKEGQNVTLSCEQNLNHDAMYWYRQDPGQGLRLIYYSQIVNDFQKGDIAEGYSVSREKKESFPLTVTSAQKNPTAFYLCASSIDPAGGYQPQHFGDGTRLSIL.

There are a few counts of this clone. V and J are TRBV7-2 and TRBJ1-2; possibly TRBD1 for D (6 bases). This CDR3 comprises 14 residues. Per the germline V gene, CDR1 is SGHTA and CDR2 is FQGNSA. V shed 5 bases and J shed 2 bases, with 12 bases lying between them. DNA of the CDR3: TGTGCCAGCAGCCCAGGGGCGGAAAACTATGGCTACACCTTC. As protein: CASSPGAENYGYTF.

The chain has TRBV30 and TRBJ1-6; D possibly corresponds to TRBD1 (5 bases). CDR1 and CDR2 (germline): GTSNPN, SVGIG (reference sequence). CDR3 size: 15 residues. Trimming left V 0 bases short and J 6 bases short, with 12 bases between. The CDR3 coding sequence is TGTGCCTGGAGTGTACCGGGACTTTTTAATTCACCCCTCCACTTT. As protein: CAWSVPGLFNSPLHF.